The next 4 T cell receptor beta chains were all read from a single sample in a study of T cells in Graves' hyperthyroidism and ophthalmopathy. TCR beta CDR3 regions were amplified from RNA transcripts. A first-round RT-PCR of the TCR CDR3 used the HTBI primer set. Using its own MiXCR run on the multiplex PCR reads, TCRdb lists one record per CDR3 protein. The data contain 530,000 or so distinct CDR3 sequences, roughly 25% of them singletons. Material: blood. These receptors were obtained from a woman in her twenties or thirties with Graves' ophthalmopathy.

The J gene is TRBJ1-1, the V gene TRBV6-5; TRBD1 might be the D (5 bases). The germline V and J ends were trimmed by 2 bases and 4 bases, with 11 bases remaining between them. This CDR3 region has 14 residues. CDR1 MNHEY and CDR2 SVGAGI come from the germline V gene. The CDR3 protein is CASSYRDRSTEAFF. The CDR3 DNA reads as TGTGCCAGCAGTTACAGAGACAGATCCACTGAAGCTTTCTTT.

The chain employs TRBV19 and TRBJ1-1; TRBD1 agrees at 7 bases. From germline, CDR1 is LNHDA and CDR2 SQIVND (reference sequence). The CDR3 is made up of 14 amino acids. V shed 10 bases and J 0 bases; nucleotides not matched to a gene: 8. The CDR3 region is CATQGVVLNTEAFF. The CDR3 DNA reads TGTGCCACTCAGGGGGTGGTATTGAACACTGAAGCTTTCTTT.

This clonotype has a handful of counts. The rearrangement joins TRBV20-1 to TRBJ1-5; the match to TRBD1 covers 7 bases. This CDR3 contains 13 residues. The germline gives CDR1 DFQATT, CDR2 SNEGSKA (reference sequence). V dropped 6 bases and J dropped 2; count of bases not matched to a gene: 4. CDR3 in amino acids: CSAQTGGNQPQHF. The CDR3, as DNA: TGCAGTGCCCAAACAGGGGGCAATCAGCCCCAGCATTTT.

This clonotype was seen ten or more times. The chain couples TRBV20-1 to TRBJ1-2; D may be TRBD1 (5 bases). The V end was cut by 1 base, the J end by 6 bases, with 6 bases between. Germline-derived CDR1 and CDR2 are DFQATT and SNEGSKA (reference sequence). This CDR3 is built from 11 residues. The CDR3 is CSARVGDGYTF. The CDR3 DNA reads TGCAGTGCTAGAGTAGGGGATGGCTACACCTTC.